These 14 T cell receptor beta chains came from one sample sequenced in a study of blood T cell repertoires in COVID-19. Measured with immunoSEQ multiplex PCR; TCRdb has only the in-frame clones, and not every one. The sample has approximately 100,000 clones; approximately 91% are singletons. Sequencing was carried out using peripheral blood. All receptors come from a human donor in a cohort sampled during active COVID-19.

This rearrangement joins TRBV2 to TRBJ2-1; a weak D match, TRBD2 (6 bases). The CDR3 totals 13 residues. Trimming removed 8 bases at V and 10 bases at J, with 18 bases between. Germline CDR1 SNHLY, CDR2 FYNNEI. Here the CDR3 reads CASGAGTSSEQFF. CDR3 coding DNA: TGTGCCAGCGGGGCGGGGACGTCCAGCGAGCAGTTCTTC.

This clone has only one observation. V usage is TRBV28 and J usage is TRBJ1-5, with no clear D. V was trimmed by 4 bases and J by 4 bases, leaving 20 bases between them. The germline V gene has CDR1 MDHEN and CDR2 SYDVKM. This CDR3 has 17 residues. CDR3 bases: TGTGCCAGCAGTTCCCGGACCTCGCCCCCGGGAAATCAGCCCCAGCATTTT. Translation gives CASSSRTSPPGNQPQHF.

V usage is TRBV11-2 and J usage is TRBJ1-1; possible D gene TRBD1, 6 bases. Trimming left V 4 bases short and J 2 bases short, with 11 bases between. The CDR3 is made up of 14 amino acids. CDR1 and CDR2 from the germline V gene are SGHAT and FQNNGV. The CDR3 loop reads CASSSRGLNTEAFF. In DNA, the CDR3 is TGTGCCAGCAGCTCAAGGGGGTTAAACACTGAAGCTTTCTTT.

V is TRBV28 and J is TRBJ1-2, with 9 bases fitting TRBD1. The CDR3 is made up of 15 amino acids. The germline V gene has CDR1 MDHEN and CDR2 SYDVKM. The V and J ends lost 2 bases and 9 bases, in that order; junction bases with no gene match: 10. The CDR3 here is CASSLSLEQGASYTF. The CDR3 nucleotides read TGTGCCAGCAGTTTAAGTCTGGAACAGGGGGCAAGCTACACCTTC.

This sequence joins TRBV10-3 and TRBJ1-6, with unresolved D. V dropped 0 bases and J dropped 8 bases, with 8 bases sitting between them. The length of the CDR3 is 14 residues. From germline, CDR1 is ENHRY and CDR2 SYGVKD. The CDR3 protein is CAISESGRDSPLHF. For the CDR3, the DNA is TGTGCCATCAGTGAGTCAGGGAGGGATTCACCCCTCCACTTT.

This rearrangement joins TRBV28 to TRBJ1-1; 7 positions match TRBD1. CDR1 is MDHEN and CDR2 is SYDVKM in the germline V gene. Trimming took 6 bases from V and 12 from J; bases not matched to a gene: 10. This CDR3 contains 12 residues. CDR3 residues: CASRLGGLGTFF. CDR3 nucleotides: TGTGCCAGCAGATTAGGGGGCTTAGGAACTTTCTTT. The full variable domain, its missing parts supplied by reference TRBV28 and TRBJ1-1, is DVKVTQSSRYLVKRTGEKVFLECVQDMDHENMFWYRQDPGLGLRLIYFSYDVKMKEKGDIPEGYSVSREKKERFSLILESASTNQTSMYLCASRLGGLGTFFGQGTRLTVV.

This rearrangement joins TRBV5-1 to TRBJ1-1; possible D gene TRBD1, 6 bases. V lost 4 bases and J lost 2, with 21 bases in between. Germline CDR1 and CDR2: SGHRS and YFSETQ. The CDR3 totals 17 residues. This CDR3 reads CASSLQGLLSGNTEAFF. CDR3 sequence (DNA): TGCGCCAGCAGCCTACAGGGTTTGTTGTCTGGAAACACTGAAGCTTTCTTT.

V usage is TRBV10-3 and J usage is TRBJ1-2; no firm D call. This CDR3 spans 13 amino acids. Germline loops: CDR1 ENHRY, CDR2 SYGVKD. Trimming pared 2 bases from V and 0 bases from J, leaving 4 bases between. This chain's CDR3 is CAISELANYGYTF. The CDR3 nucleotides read TGTGCCATCAGTGAGCTCGCTAACTATGGCTACACCTTC.

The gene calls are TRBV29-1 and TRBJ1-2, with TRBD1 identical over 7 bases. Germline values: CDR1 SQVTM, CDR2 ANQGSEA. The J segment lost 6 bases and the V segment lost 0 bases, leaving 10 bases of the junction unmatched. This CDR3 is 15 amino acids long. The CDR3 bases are TGCAGCGTTGAAGACGGGTTACAGGGGCGCAATGGCTACACCTTC. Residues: CSVEDGLQGRNGYTF.

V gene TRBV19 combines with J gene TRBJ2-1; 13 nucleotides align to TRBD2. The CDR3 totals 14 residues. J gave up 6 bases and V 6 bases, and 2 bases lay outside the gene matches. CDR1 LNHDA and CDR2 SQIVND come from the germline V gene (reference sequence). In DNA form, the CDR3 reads TGTGCCAGTAGAAGACTAGCGGGAGGCAATGAGCAGTTCTTC. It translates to CASRRLAGGNEQFF.

The CDR3 nucleotides read TGCGCCAGCAGTCCGGGAAATGAAAAACTGTTTTTT. Protein product: CASSPGNEKLFF. The rearrangement joins TRBV5-1 to TRBJ1-4, with D hard to call. Germline V CDR1 and CDR2: SGHRS, YFSETQ. This CDR3 comprises 12 residues. V dropped 5 bases and J dropped 5 bases, with 7 bases sitting between them. The full variable domain, in which reference TRBV5-1 and TRBJ1-4 provide the parts outside the CDR3, is KAGVTQTPRYLIKTRGQQVTLSCSPISGHRSVSWYQQTPGQGLQFLFEYFSETQRNKGNFPGRFSGRQFSNSRSEMNVSTLELGDSALYLCASSPGNEKLFFGSGTQLSVL.

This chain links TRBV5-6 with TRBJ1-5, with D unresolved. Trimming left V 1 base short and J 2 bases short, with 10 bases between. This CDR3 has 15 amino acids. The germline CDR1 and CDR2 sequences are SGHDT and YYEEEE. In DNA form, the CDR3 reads TGTGCCAGCAGCTTGTGGGCAAGTGGCAATCAGCCCCAGCATTTT. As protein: CASSLWASGNQPQHF.

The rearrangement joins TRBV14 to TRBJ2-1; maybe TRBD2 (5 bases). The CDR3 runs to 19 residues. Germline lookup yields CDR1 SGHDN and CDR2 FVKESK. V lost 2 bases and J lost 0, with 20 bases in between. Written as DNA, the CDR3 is TGTGCCAGCAGCCAACTAACGGTTAGGAAGCGGAGCTCCTACAATGAGCAGTTCTTC. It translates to CASSQLTVRKRSSYNEQFF. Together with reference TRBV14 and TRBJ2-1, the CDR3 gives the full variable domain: EAGVTQFPSHSVIEKGQTVTLRCDPISGHDNLYWYRRVMGKEIKFLLHFVKESKQDESGMPNNRFLAERTGGTYSTLKVQPAELEDSGVYFCASSQLTVRKRSSYNEQFFGPGTRLTVL.

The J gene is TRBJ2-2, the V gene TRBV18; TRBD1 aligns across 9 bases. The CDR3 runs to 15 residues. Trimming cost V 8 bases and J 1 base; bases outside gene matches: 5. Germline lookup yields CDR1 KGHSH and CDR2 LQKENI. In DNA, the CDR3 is TGTGCCAGCAGCCGGACAGGGGAGAACACCGGGGAGCTGTTTTTT. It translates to CASSRTGENTGELFF.